This T cell receptor beta chain was sequenced during a study of T cell responses to AZD1222 COVID-19 vaccine. Study results and caveats: Donor demographics were predominantly white British with a female majority; clonal diversity may be underestimated.

Germline-derived CDR1 and CDR2 are SGHTA and FQGTGA. CDR3 size: 15 residues. Trimming stripped 3 bases from V and 4 bases from J, with 13 bases between. Worth noting for this clone: The antigen is undetermined.

Only in-frame clones appear in the TCRdb table, and some are missing; sequencing was by immunoSEQ multiplex PCR. This sample has tens of thousands of clones, with around 82% found just once. The genes are TRBV7-3 and TRBJ2-1, with D possibly TRBD2 on 6 matching bases. The receptor comes from an adult who received the AZD1222 COVID-19 vaccine. Material: peripheral blood, obtained 28 days after the second AZD1222 dose. CDR3 sequence: CASSLGGVGYNEQFF. In nucleotides, the CDR3 is TGTGCCAGCAGCTTGGGGGGAGTTGGGTACAATGAGCAGTTCTTC.